This T cell receptor beta chain emerged from a study of breast tumors, draining lymph nodes, adjacent tissues. Study-level findings and limits: Compared with lymph nodes, tumors were less diverse; compared with nontumor tissue, more. Data only fit, rather than demonstrated, lymph node origin of most tumor T cells. Tumor and nontumor repertoires were significantly more similar in luminal-like than in basal-like breast cancer.

In TCRdb, the multiplex PCR reads were re-called with MiXCR into one record per CDR3 protein. The sample shows some 130,000 distinct CDR3 sequences, approximately 20% of them seen only once. The ends lost 4 bases at V and 9 bases at J; junction bases unmatched: 9. Germline V gene sequence: CDR1 SGHAT, CDR2 FQNNGV. This CDR3 has 15 amino acids. This clonotype was detected ten times or more. The target antigen is unknown. The lymph nodes were axillary draining lymph nodes from breast cancer patients. The specimen was axillary lymph node tissue. This TCR was recovered from a female donor with breast cancer. Some clones in this sample may be carry-over from other donors' samples. The chain joins TRBV11-2 to TRBJ1-4; TRBD1 agrees at 9 bases. The chain's CDR3 is CASSYTGQGYQKLFF. The CDR3 DNA reads as TGTGCCAGCAGCTATACGGGACAGGGTTATCAAAAACTGTTTTTT.